This TCR beta chain appears in the sequencing data of a study of control samples from healthy donors and cancer patients. Clones were sequenced by immunoSEQ multiplex PCR, and TCRdb holds only the in-frame ones, with some missing. The sample lists some 18,000 clones; less than 90% were seen once. The CDR3 contains 17 residues. Trimming cost V 0 bases and J 4 bases, with 16 bases left between them. The germline gives CDR1 LGHNA, CDR2 YNFKEQ. The receptor was isolated from a woman aged 65 to 85 with lung cancer. The chain joins TRBV4-2 to TRBJ2-1, with D possibly being TRBD1 or TRBD2 (5 bases each). Material: PBMCs. CDR3 in amino acids: CASSQDGPSGPYNEQFF. The CDR3, as DNA: TGTGCCAGCAGCCAAGATGGGCCCTCGGGGCCTTACAATGAGCAGTTCTTC.